Presented here are 5 T cell receptor beta chains from one specimen sequenced in a study of blood T cell repertoires in COVID-19. Clones were sequenced by immunoSEQ multiplex PCR, and TCRdb holds only the in-frame ones, with some missing. The sample records more than 200,000 clones, 65% to 85% being singletons. The source material was peripheral blood. The receptors stem from a woman aged 40 to 50 with active or convalescent COVID-19.

The chain is built from TRBV28 and TRBJ2-7; no firm D call. This CDR3 comprises 13 residues. The V gene's germline CDR1 is MDHEN and CDR2 SYDVKM. The V gene lost 3 bases and the J gene lost 3 bases, with 9 bases spanning the gap. The CDR3 DNA follows: TGTGCCAGCAGTTTCCCAGGCATCTACGAGCAGTACGTC. Protein sequence: CASSFPGIYEQYV.

The chain has TRBV6-5 and TRBJ1-2; the D is unclear. This CDR3 has 16 residues. V was shortened by 0 bases and J by 4 bases, with 15 bases between the two germline ends. The germline CDR1 and CDR2 sequences are MNHEY and SVGAGI. The chain's CDR3 is CASSYSRWAERYGYTF. CDR3 DNA: TGTGCCAGCAGTTACTCGCGATGGGCAGAACGCTATGGCTACACCTTC.

The J gene is TRBJ2-1, the V gene TRBV9; TRBD2 matches at 9 bases. The junction had 4 bases not matched to a gene; V was cut back by 7 bases and J by 5 bases. The CDR3 totals 13 residues. Germline V gene data show CDR1 as SGDLS and CDR2 as YYNGEE. In nucleotides, the CDR3 is TGTGCCAGCGGACTAGCGAGTAACAATGAGCAGTTCTTC. Its protein product is CASGLASNNEQFF.

This sequence joins TRBV5-6 and TRBJ2-7, with TRBD2 identical over 7 bases. The germline V gene encodes CDR1 SGHDT and CDR2 YYEEEE. The CDR3 consists of 15 residues. V trimming: 4 bases; J trimming: 7 bases; junction bases outside the gene matches: 14. In DNA, the CDR3 is TGTGCCAGCAGCCTACTCCGGGGCCTAGCGGAAGAGCAGTACGTC. Protein: CASSLLRGLAEEQYV.

This chain connects TRBV14 to TRBJ2-7, with TRBD1 matching over 9 bases. Trimming took 1 base from V and 4 from J; bases not matched to a gene: 2. The CDR3 extends over 14 amino acids. Germline V gives CDR1 SGHDN, CDR2 FVKESK. The CDR3: CASSQGDRVYEQYV. The CDR3 DNA is TGTGCCAGCAGCCAAGGGGACAGGGTTTACGAGCAGTACGTC.